A single T cell receptor beta chain is shown here with its context. The gene symbols are mouse symbols. The missing CDR3 end, 1 residue past where the read stops, is filled in from the germline J gene. The V end lost 4 bases, the J end lost 0 bases, and 6 bases lay between the germline ends. Germline CDR1 is MSHET and CDR2 is SYDVDS. The CDR3 is 13 residues long. TCRdb keeps only in-frame clones here, not all; method: immunoSEQ multiplex PCR. The table records roughly 51,000 clones, around 66% of them present only once. The sample comes from a study of tissue T cells after allogeneic stem cell transplantation.

The specimen was sorted cells pooled from one or two spleens. V usage is TRBV29 and J usage is TRBJ1-1; D uncertain. The TCR was taken from a pool of C57BL/6 mice in good health. The covered CDR3 bases are TGTGCTAGCAGTTCAGGTGCAAACACAGAAGTCTTC. Translating it yields CASSSGANTEVF. The whole CDR3 reads CASSSGANTEVFF. Variable domain in full (rest from reference TRBV29 and TRBJ1-1): DMKVTQMPRYLIKRMGENVLLECGQDMSHETMYWYRQDPGLGLQLIYISYDVDSNSEGDIPKGYRVSRKKREHFSLILDSAKTNQTSVYFCASSSGANTEVFFGKGTRLTVV.